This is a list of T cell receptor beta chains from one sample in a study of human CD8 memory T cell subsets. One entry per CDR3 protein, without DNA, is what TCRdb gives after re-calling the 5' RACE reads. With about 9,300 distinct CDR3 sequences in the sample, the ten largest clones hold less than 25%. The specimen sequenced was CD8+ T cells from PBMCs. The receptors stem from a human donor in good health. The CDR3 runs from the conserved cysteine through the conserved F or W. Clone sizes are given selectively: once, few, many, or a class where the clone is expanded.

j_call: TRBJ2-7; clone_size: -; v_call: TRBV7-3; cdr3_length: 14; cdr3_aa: CASSFGDGPYEQYF
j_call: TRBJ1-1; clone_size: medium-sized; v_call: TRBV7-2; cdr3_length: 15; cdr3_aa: CASSAILGADTEAFF
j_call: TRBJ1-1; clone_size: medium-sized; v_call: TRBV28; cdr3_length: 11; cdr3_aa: CASGRNTEAFF
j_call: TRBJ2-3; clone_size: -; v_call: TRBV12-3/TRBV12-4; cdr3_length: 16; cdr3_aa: CASSFGAGGHTDTQYF
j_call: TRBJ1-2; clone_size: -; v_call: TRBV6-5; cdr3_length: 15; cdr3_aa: CASNPGQTINYGYTF
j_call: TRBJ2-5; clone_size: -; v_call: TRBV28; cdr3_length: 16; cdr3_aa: CASSLFTGGRGETQYF
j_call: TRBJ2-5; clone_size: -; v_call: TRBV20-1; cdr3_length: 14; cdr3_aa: CSANMGQLLETQYF
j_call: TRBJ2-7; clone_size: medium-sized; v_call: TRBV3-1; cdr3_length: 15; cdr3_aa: CASSLGPIGSYEQYF
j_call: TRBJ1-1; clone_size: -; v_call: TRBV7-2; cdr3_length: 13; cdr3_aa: CASSFGTGMGAFF
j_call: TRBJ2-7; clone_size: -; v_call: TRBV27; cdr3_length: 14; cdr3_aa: CASSLGGTYYEQYF
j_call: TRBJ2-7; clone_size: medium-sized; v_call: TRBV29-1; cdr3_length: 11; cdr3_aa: CSVEAGYEQYF
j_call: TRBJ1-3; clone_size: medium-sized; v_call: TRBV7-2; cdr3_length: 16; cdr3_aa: CASSLSAGGSGNTIYF
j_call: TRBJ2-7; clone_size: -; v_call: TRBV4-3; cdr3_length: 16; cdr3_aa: CASSQVSGSPMFEQYF
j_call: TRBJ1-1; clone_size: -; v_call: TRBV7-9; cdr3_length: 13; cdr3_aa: CASSLGGSTEAFF
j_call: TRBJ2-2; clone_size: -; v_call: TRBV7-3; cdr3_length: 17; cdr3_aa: CASSWNTGTANTGELFF
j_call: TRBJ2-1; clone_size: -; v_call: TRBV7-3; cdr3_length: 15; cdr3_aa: CASSRGLAGDNEQFF
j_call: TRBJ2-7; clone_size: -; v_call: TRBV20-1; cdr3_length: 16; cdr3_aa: CSARDLSSGERYEQYF
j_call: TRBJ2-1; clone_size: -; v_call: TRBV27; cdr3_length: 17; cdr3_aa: CASSLSQGLASYNEQFF
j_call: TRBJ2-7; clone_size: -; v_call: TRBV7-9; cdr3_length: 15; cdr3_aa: CASSPRLAATYEQYF
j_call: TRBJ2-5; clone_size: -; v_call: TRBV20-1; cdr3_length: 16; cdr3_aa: CSAEGVGQGLQETQYF
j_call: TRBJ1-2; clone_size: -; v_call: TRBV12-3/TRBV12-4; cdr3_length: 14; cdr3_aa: CASSFRGVNYGYTF
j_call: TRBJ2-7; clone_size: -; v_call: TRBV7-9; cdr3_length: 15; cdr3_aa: CASSLATAGLREQYF
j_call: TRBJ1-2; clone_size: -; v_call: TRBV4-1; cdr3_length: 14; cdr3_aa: CASSQVRGEDGYTF
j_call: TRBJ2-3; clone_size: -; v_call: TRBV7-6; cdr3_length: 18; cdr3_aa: CASSLAHHGLADTDTQYF
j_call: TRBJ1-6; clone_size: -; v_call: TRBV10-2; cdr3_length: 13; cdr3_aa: CASSEGGFSPLHF
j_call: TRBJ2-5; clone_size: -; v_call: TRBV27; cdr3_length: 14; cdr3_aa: CASSSLGQSETQYF
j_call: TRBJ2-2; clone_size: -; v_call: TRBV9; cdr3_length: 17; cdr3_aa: CASSVGPGLSNTGELFF
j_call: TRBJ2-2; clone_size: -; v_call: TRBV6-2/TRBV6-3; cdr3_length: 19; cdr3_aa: CASSYSPLAGGPRTGELFF
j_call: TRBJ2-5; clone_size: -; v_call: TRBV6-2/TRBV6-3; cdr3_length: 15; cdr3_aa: CASSHSGTPGETQYF
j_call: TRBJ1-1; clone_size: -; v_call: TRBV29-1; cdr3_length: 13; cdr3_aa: CSVQDREGTEAFF
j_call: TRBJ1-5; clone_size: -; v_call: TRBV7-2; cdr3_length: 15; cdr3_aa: CASSLDRGGNQPQHF
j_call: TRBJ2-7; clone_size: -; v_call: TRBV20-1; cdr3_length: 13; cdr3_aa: CSARGFASYEQYF
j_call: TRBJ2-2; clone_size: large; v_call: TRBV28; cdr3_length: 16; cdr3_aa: CASSPPGGATSGELFF
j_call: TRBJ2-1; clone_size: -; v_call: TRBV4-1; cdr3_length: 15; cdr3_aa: CASSQEGDSFNEQFF
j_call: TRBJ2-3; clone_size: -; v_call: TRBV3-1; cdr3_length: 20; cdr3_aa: CASSQDLGGFTLVSTDTQYF
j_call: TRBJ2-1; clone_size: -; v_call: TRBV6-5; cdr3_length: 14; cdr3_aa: CASSRDFTFKEQFF
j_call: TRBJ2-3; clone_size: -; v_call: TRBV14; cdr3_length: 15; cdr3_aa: CASSQVIGSTDTQYF
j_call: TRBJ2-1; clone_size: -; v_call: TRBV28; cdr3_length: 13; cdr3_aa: CATAQGIDNEQFF
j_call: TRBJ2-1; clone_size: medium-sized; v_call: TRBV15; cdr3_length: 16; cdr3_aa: CATSRSLAGVYNEQFF
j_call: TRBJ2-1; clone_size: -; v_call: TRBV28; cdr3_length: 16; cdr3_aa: CASSLFRGGTYNEQFF
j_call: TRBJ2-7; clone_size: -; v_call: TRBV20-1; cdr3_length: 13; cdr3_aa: CSAQDRVSYEQYF
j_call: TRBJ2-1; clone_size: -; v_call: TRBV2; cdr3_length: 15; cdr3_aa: CARGGSSGLYNEQFF
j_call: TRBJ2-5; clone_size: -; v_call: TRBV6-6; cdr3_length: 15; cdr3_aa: CASSTLLAGGETQYF
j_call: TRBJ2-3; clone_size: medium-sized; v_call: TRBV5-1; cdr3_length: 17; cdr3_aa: CASSSKRTSGGTDTQYF
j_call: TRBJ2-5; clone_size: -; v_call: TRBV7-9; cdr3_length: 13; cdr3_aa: CASSFFAEETQYF
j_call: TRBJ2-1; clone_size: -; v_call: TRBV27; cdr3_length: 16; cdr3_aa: CASSLVVGQGPNEQFF
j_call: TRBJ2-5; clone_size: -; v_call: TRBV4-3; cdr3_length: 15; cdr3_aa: CASSQDRGGGETQYF
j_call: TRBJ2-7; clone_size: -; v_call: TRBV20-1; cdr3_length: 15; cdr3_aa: CSAKVWGPLAYEQYF
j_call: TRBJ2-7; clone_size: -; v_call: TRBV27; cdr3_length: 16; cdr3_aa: CASSLFPGNPPYEQYF
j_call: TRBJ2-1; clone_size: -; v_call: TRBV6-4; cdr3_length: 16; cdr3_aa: CASSAGTEGHYNEQFF
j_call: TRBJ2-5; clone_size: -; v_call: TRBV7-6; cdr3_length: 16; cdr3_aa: CASSLFQGAAWETQYF
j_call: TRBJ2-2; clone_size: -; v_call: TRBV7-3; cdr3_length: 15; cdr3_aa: CASSLGTGETGELFF
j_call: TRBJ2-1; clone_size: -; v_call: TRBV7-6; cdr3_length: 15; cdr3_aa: CASSLDRSSYNEQFF
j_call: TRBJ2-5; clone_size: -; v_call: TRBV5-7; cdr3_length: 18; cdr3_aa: CASSLGQAKDVPGETQYF
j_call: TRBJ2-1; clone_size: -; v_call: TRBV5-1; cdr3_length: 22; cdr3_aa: CASSPESQGWVTSGSPHNEQFF